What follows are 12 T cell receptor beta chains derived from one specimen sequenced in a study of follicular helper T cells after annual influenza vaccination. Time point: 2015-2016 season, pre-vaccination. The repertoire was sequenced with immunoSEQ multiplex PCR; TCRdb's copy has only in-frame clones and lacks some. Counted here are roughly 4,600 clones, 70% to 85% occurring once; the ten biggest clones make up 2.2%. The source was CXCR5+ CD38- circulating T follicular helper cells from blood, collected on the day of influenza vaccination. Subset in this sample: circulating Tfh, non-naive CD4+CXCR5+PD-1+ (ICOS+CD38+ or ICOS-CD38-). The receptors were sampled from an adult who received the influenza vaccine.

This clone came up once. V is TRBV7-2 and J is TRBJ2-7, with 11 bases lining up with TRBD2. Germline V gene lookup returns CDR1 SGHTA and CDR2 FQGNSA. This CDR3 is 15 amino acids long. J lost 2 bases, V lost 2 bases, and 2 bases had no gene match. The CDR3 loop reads CASSLFSGGAYEQYF. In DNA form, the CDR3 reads TGTGCCAGCAGCTTATTTAGCGGGGGGGCCTACGAGCAGTACTTC.

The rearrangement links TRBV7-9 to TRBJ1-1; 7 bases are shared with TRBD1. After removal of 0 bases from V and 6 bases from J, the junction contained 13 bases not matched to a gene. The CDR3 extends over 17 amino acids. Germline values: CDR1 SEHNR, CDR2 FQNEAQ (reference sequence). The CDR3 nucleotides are TGTGCCAGCAGCTTAGCCATAATTAGGACAGGCGGATCTGAAGCTTTCTTT. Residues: CASSLAIIRTGGSEAFF.

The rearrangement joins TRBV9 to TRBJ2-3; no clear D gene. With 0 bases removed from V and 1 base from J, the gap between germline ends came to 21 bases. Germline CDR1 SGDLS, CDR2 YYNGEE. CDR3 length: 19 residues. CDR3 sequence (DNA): TGTGCCAGCAGCGTAGATGGCGGCGGAAGGATGAGAGGCACAGATACGCAGTATTTT. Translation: CASSVDGGGRMRGTDTQYF.

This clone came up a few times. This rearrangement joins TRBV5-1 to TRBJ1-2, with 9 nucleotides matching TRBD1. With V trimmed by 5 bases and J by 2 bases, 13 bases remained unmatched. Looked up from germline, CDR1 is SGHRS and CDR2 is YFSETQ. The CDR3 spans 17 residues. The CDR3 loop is CASSWRGQGNQNYGYTF. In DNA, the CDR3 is TGCGCCAGCAGTTGGAGGGGACAGGGAAACCAGAACTATGGCTACACCTTC.

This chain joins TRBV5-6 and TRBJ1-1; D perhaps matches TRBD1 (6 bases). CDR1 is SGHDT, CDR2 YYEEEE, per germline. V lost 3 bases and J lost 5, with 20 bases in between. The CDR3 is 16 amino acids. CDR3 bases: TGTGCCAGCAGCTCTTTCTTACAGGGCTGGGAAACTGAAGCTTTCTTT. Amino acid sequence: CASSSFLQGWETEAFF.

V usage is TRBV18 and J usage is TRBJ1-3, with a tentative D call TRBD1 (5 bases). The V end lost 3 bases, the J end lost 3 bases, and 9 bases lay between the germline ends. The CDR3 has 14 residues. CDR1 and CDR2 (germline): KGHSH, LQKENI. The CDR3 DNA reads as TGTGCCAGCTCACCTCAGGGTCGTGGAAACACCATATATTTT. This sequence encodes CASSPQGRGNTIYF.

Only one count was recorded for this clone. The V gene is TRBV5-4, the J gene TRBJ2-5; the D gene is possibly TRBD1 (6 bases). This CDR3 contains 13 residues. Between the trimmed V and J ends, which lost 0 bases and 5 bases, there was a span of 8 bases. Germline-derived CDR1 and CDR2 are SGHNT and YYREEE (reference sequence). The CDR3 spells CASSLDRVETQYF. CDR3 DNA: TGTGCCAGCAGCTTGGACAGGGTTGAGACCCAGTACTTC.

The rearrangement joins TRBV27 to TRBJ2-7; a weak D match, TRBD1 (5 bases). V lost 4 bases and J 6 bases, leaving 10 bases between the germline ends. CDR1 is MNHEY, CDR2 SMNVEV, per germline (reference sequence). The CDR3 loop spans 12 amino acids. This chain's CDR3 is CASSSQGSEQYF. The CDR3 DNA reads TGTGCCAGCAGTTCCCAGGGTAGCGAGCAGTACTTC.

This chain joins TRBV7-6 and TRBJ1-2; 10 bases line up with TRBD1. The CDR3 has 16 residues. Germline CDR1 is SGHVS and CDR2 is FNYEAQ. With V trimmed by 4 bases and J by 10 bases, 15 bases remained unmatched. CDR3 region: CASSSSLSGTGADYTF. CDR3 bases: TGTGCCAGCAGCTCCTCCTTATCTGGGACAGGGGCTGACTACACCTTC. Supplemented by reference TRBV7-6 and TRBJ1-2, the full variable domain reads GAGVSQSPRYKVTKRGQDVALRCDPISGHVSLYWYRQALGQGPEFLTYFNYEAQQDKSGLPNDRFSAERPEGSISTLTIQRTEQRDSAMYRCASSSSLSGTGADYTFGSGTRLTVV.

DNA of the CDR3: TGTGCCAGCAGCAAAGGTGACAACCAAGAGACCCAGTACTTC. Its protein product is CASSKGDNQETQYF. The gene calls are TRBV21-1 and TRBJ2-5; the listed D gene, TRBD1, was not tested against the DNA. TRBV21-1 is classified as a pseudogene. The CDR3 loop spans 14 amino acids.

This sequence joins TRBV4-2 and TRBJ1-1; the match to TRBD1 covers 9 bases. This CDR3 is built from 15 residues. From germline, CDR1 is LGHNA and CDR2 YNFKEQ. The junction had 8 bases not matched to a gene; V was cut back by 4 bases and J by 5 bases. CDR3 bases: TGTGCCAGCAGCCCTGGGGACAGGGAAGTAACTGAAGCTTTCTTT. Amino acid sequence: CASSPGDREVTEAFF.

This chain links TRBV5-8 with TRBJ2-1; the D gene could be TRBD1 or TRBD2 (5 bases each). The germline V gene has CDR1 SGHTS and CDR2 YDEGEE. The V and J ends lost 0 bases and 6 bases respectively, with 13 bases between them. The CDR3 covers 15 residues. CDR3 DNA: TGTGCCAGCAGCTTGGTCTCCGGGGCGGGCAATGAGCAGTTCTTC. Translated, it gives CASSLVSGAGNEQFF.